The clone carrying this T cell receptor (beta chain) was detected a few times. What it binds is unknown. These data originate in a study of blood T cells in healthy people across ages. This CDR3 contains 15 residues. Per germline, CDR1 SGHAT and CDR2 FQNNGV. Trimming shortened V by 1 base and J by 2 bases, and 12 bases separated the two germline ends. Alongside a J-beta primer mix, a sample-barcoded 5' primer served in a second PCR lasting about 6 to 11 cycles. TCRdb recomputed calls from the 5' RACE reads with MiXCR, one row per CDR3 protein. The sample contains over 1,200,000 distinct CDR3 sequences, roughly 59% of which appear only once. Notes on the study in general: As age increased, TCR beta diversity per million T cells fell in a roughly linear fashion.

Isolation recovered at least 6 million PBMCs from every sample. Specimen: blood. The source is a man between 18 and 35 years old in good health. The V call is TRBV11-2, the J call TRBJ2-7; D remains ambiguous. CDR3 residues: CASSLVSDGAYEQYF. The CDR3 DNA is TGTGCCAGCAGCTTAGTTTCGGACGGAGCCTACGAGCAGTACTTC.